One sample yielded the 3 T cell receptor beta chains listed below, sequenced in a study of T cells after posttransplantation cyclophosphamide. Assay: immunoSEQ multiplex PCR; the TCRdb copy retains only in-frame clones and omits some. The sample shows tens of thousands of clones, just over 90% of them seen only once. Sequenced material: PBMCs. The receptors derive from a woman aged 25 to 45 in good health and a related stem cell transplant donor.

This clone was recorded only once. The junction departs from the called germline gene at one end, perhaps through a read error. V gene TRBV7-2 combines with J gene TRBJ2-3; D is undetermined. Germline-derived CDR1 and CDR2 are SGHTA and FQGNSA. The CDR3 loop spans 16 amino acids. CDR3 in DNA: TGTGCCAGCAGCGTAGCTATGTCCTCTGGCACAGATACGCAGTATTTT. It is translated as CASSVAMSSGTDTQYF.

The J gene is TRBJ1-5, the V gene TRBV27, with 7 bases aligning to TRBD1. V dropped 10 bases and J dropped 6; count of bases not matched to a gene: 12. The CDR3 loop spans 14 amino acids. The germline V gene encodes CDR1 MNHEY and CDR2 SMNVEV (reference sequence). The CDR3 loop is CATAGEGAFQPQHF. CDR3 nucleotide sequence: TGTGCCACGGCAGGCGAGGGGGCCTTTCAGCCCCAGCATTTT.

The chain combines TRBV28 with TRBJ1-2; 11 bases are a match to TRBD1. Germline CDR1 is MDHEN and CDR2 is SYDVKM. CDR3 size: 15 residues. Trimming removed 5 bases from V and 4 bases from J; junction bases left unmatched: 6. CDR3 coding DNA: TGTGCCAGCAGTACAGGACAGGGGGCGATCTATGGCTACACCTTC. It translates to CASSTGQGAIYGYTF.